A single sample is the source of the 8 T cell receptor beta chains below, sequenced in a study of identical twins. One entry per CDR3 protein, called by TCRdb with MiXCR from the 5' RACE reads. The table has 450,000 to 650,000 distinct CDR3 sequences, approximately 14% seen once; the top ten hold 0.44%. A further study also used this sample, focusing on yellow fever vaccine responses in identical twins.

Input material: CD4+ T cells sorted from blood. The receptors here all came from a woman younger than 30 in good health.

In this sample, this clonotype turned up a few times. The chain is built from TRBV28 and TRBJ2-1, with D possibly TRBD1 on 6 matching bases. The V end lost 5 bases, the J end lost 8 bases, and 16 bases lay between the germline ends. Germline V lookup: CDR1 MDHEN, CDR2 SYDVKM. This CDR3 is built from 14 residues. CDR3 sequence: CASSINRDRDEQFF. CDR3 coding DNA: TGTGCCAGCAGTATAAACAGGGACCGCGATGAGCAGTTCTTC.

A few counts support this clonotype. The V gene is TRBV16, the J gene TRBJ2-1; 11 bases are shared with TRBD2. Germline V CDR1 and CDR2: KGHSY, FQNENV. The CDR3 sequence is 19 residues long. V was clipped by 3 bases and J by 6 bases; unmatched bases: 16. The CDR3 DNA sequence: TGTGCCAGCAGCCAGACCGGGACTAGCGGATATCTTATGTCCAATGAGCAGTTCTTC. Translating it yields CASSQTGTSGYLMSNEQFF.

This clonotype was picked up a small number of times. The rearrangement joins TRBV10-2 to TRBJ2-7; TRBD2 aligns across 9 bases. Germline assignment: CDR1 WSHSY and CDR2 SAAADI. J was trimmed by 3 bases and V by 3 bases; bases with no gene match: 6. The CDR3 consists of 15 residues. CDR3 bases: TGCGCCAGCAGTGATTTGGCTAGCGGGAACTACGAGCAGTACTTC. This encodes CASSDLASGNYEQYF.

The CDR3 protein is CSARDRGDNLYGYTF. The DNA of the CDR3 is TGCAGTGCTAGAGACAGGGGCGACAATCTCTATGGCTACACCTTC. The chain uses TRBV20-1 and TRBJ1-2, with D possibly TRBD1 on 6 matching bases. The CDR3 is 15 residues long. Germline V CDR1 and CDR2: DFQATT, SNEGSKA (reference sequence). Trimming cost V 0 bases and J 4 bases, with 15 bases left between them.

V gene TRBV12-3 or TRBV12-4 combines with J gene TRBJ2-7; perhaps TRBD2 as D (6 bases). The CDR3 spans 15 residues. V was shortened by 7 bases and J by 4 bases, with 20 bases between the two germline ends. The CDR3 region has the DNA TGTGCCAGCACCTGGGGGTCGGGAGATAGGTACGAGCAGTACTTC. Its protein product is CASTWGSGDRYEQYF.

There are many counts of this clonotype. The chain combines TRBV5-1 with TRBJ2-2; 8 bases agree with TRBD1. From germline, CDR1 is SGHRS and CDR2 YFSETQ. CDR3 length: 14 residues. V dropped 7 bases and J dropped 3; count of bases not matched to a gene: 5. In DNA, the CDR3 is TGCGCCAGCCAGCCAGGGGGCGACACCGGGGAGCTGTTTTTT. Protein: CASQPGGDTGELFF.

In this sample, this clonotype turned up many times. The chain joins TRBV21-1 to TRBJ2-1; TRBD1, the table's D call, was not compared with the DNA. TRBV21-1 represents a pseudogene. The length of the CDR3 is 15 residues. The CDR3 loop reads CAKTLPPNRSNEQFF. The DNA for the CDR3 is TGTGCCAAAACCCTGCCTCCTAACCGGAGCAATGAGCAGTTCTTC.

V gene TRBV20-1 combines with J gene TRBJ1-1; 8 bases align to TRBD1. From germline, CDR1 is DFQATT and CDR2 SNEGSKA (reference sequence). The CDR3 runs to 11 residues. Trimming at V came to 5 bases and at J to 11 bases, leaving 7 bases not matched to a gene. The CDR3 loop reads CSASDREYAFF. CDR3 sequence (DNA): TGCAGTGCTTCGGACAGGGAATACGCTTTCTTT.